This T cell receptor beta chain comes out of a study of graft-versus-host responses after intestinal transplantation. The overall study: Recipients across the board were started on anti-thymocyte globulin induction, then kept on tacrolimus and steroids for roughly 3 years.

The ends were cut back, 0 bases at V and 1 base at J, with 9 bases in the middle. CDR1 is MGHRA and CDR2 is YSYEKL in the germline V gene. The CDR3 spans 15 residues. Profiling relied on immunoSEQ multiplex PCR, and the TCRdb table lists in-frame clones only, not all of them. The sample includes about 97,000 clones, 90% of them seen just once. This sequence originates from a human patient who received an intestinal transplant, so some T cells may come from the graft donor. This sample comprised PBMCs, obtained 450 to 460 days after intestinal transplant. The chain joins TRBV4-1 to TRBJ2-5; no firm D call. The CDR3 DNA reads TGCGCCAGCAGCCAAGACCCCGGGTCCCAAGAGACCCAGTACTTC. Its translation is CASSQDPGSQETQYF.